The 14 T cell receptor beta chains presented below share a single source sample, sequenced in a study of monozygotic twins with inflammatory bowel disease. TCRdb reprocessed the 5' RACE reads and keeps a single row for each CDR3 protein, giving no DNA. The specimen's table records around 450,000 distinct CDR3 sequences. The sequenced sample was blood. The source is a human donor with ulcerative colitis or Crohn's disease, or a healthy co-twin of an affected twin (not recorded which).

The chain has TRBV7-2 and TRBJ1-3. Germline CDR1 reads SGHTA; CDR2 reads FQGNSA. The CDR3 totals 15 residues. CDR3 residues: CASSSGGNSGNTIYF.

The J gene is TRBJ2-5, the V gene TRBV9; TCRdb's D gene call, TRBD2, goes unchecked for lack of DNA. CDR1 SGDLS and CDR2 YYNGEE come from the germline V gene. The CDR3 spans 16 residues. CDR3 loop: CASSPGLASYQETQYF. Based on the CDR3 plus reference TRBV9 and TRBJ2-5, the full variable domain is DSGVTQTPKHLITATGQRVTLRCSPRSGDLSVYWYQQSLDQGLQFLIQYYNGEERAKGNILERFSAQQFPDLHSELNLSSLELGDSALYFCASSPGLASYQETQYFGPGTRLLVL.

The chain uses TRBV4-2 and TRBJ2-7; the D call from TCRdb, TRBD1, cannot be confirmed without DNA. The CDR3 contains 14 residues. Germline V gene lookup returns CDR1 LGHNA and CDR2 YNFKEQ. The CDR3 is CASSQAGTEYEQYF.

This chain links TRBV29-1 with TRBJ2-6; the TCRdb D gene call, TRBD1, has no DNA to confirm it. CDR3 length: 19 residues. The germline V gene encodes CDR1 SQVTM and CDR2 ANQGSEA. The chain's CDR3 is CSVEDLGDRVSSGANVLTF.

The gene calls are TRBV7-2 and TRBJ2-5; the D gene TCRdb calls, TRBD1, cannot be checked with no DNA. Per germline, CDR1 SGHTA and CDR2 FQGNSA. The length of the CDR3 is 16 residues. This CDR3 is CASSSGTAAGGETQYF.

This chain uses TRBV5-4 with TRBJ2-7; lacking DNA, the TRBD2 call made by TCRdb goes unchecked. CDR1 is SGHNT and CDR2 is YYREEE in the germline V gene (reference sequence). The CDR3 is 15 amino acids. CDR3 residues: CASRGPGGGSYEQYF.

This sequence joins TRBV20-1 and TRBJ2-7; TCRdb returns TRBD2, unconfirmable since there is no DNA. The CDR3 has 15 residues. Germline V CDR1 and CDR2: DFQATT, SNEGSKA (reference sequence). CDR3 sequence reads: CSASKTSGRSYEQYF.

The CDR3 protein is CASRIQGVKNTGELFF. The rearrangement joins TRBV28 to TRBJ2-2; TCRdb selects TRBD1, and the lack of DNA leaves this call unchecked. The CDR3 covers 16 residues. The germline gives CDR1 MDHEN, CDR2 SYDVKM. The full variable domain, rest sourced from reference TRBV28 and TRBJ2-2, is DVKVTQSSRYLVKRTGEKVFLECVQDMDHENMFWYRQDPGLGLRLIYFSYDVKMKEKGDIPEGYSVSREKKERFSLILESASTNQTSMYLCASRIQGVKNTGELFFGEGSRLTVL.

The chain joins TRBV20-1 to TRBJ2-3; the TRBD1 assignment by TCRdb is unverifiable without DNA. Germline CDR1 reads DFQATT; CDR2 reads SNEGSKA (reference sequence). This CDR3 contains 15 residues. The CDR3 protein is CSAQKPGLAGDTQYF.

This sequence joins TRBV4-2 and TRBJ2-5; TCRdb proposes TRBD2, but this gene call is untestable without DNA. The CDR3 loop spans 15 amino acids. Germline CDR1 and CDR2: LGHNA and YNFKEQ. CDR3 in amino acids: CASSQVGGMGETQYF.

The rearrangement links TRBV15 to TRBJ2-1. CDR1 is LNHNV and CDR2 is YYDKDF in the germline V gene (reference sequence). The CDR3 covers 11 residues. CDR3 residues: CARVLRDEQFF.

This chain joins TRBV23-1 and TRBJ2-5; the D gene TCRdb calls, TRBD1, cannot be checked with no DNA. TRBV23-1 is designated an ORF whose function remains uncertain. This CDR3 has 14 amino acids. The chain's CDR3 is CASPPHRGSETQYF.

The chain links TRBV6-2 or TRBV6-3 to TRBJ2-5. The CDR3 extends over 12 amino acids. CDR1 MNHEY and CDR2 SVGEGT come from the germline V gene. The CDR3 protein is CASRRSQGTQYF.

The chain uses TRBV27 and TRBJ2-7; TCRdb selects TRBD1, and the lack of DNA leaves this call unchecked. This CDR3 has 15 residues. Germline V lookup: CDR1 MNHEY, CDR2 SMNVEV (reference sequence). The chain's CDR3 is CASSSPRRSVYEQYF.